The rows below give T cell receptor beta chains drawn from one sample of a study of spatial heterogeneity in lung cancer. TCRdb analysed the 5' RACE reads with MiXCR anew, one entry per CDR3 protein. The sample has 39,000 or so distinct CDR3 sequences; roughly 7.4% are singletons. Sequenced here: PBMCs, sampled at surgery. These receptors were collected from a male donor with early-stage non-small cell lung cancer. The conserved cysteine and the conserved F or W are not part of the CDR3 here. Each record gives: V gene, D gene, J gene, CDR3 protein. The D gene is left open where the match is weak.

>TRBV7-3|.|TRBJ1-1
ASSLTATAMNTEAF
>TRBV6-5|TRBD1|TRBJ1-1
ASRGTGVLTEAF
>TRBV19|.|TRBJ2-2
ASSIGQPNTGELF
>TRBV2|.|TRBJ1-1
ASRQGHSTEAF
>TRBV20-1|.|TRBJ1-3
SARDPGASGNTIY
>TRBV27|.|TRBJ2-7
ASSYRVGEQY
>TRBV5-6|.|TRBJ1-6
ASSFGTLNSPLH
>TRBV7-9|.|TRBJ1-1
ASSYRFTEAF
>TRBV7-2|TRBD1|TRBJ2-1
ASSAEPGQTYNEQF
>TRBV10-2|TRBD2|TRBJ2-3
ASSVWRGGADTQY
>TRBV19|.|TRBJ2-1
ASLGLFYNEQF
>TRBV5-5|TRBD2|TRBJ2-1
ASSLEVAGVNEQF
>TRBV6-2/TRBV6-3|.|TRBJ1-2
ASSSSGYYGYT
>TRBV27|TRBD1|TRBJ1-6
ASSLDRGESPLH